One and the same sample provided the 30 T cell receptor beta chains below, sequenced in a study of T cell changes during pregnancy in multiple sclerosis. Data came from immunoSEQ multiplex PCR; TCRdb stores just in-frame clones and leaves some out. This table has about 40,000 clones, around 90% appearing once. This specimen consisted of peripheral blood, obtained in the first trimester of pregnancy. Every receptor here comes from a female donor in good health, enrolled as a control in a pregnancy study.

This chain links TRBV7-3 with TRBJ1-1, with a tentative D call TRBD1 (5 bases). Trimming took off 3 bases at V and 0 bases at J, with 8 bases between the two ends. The CDR3 loop spans 14 amino acids. CDR1 is SGHTA, CDR2 FQGTGA, per germline. In nucleotides, the CDR3 is TGTGCCAGCAGCTTTGACAGTATGAACACTGAAGCTTTCTTT. Protein sequence: CASSFDSMNTEAFF.

The rearrangement joins TRBV7-2 to TRBJ2-5; D unclear. There are 11 residues in the CDR3. Trimming took 7 bases from V and 5 from J, leaving 8 bases between them. Germline CDR1 is SGHTA and CDR2 is FQGNSA. The CDR3 loop reads CASTLEETQYF. CDR3 DNA: TGTGCCAGCACCTTGGAGGAGACCCAGTACTTC.

CDR3 loop: CASSLTAGNYGYTF. The CDR3 coding sequence is TGTGCCAGCAGCTTGACTGCGGGGAACTATGGCTACACCTTC. The rearrangement uses TRBV5-8 and TRBJ1-2; D ambiguous. The CDR3 covers 14 residues. Per the germline V gene, CDR1 is SGHTS and CDR2 is YDEGEE. Trimming took 1 base from V and 2 from J, leaving 9 bases between them. Full variable domain (rest looked up from reference TRBV5-8 and TRBJ1-2): EAGVTQSPTHLIKTRGQQATLRCSPISGHTSVYWYQQALGLGLQFLLWYDEGEERNRGNFPPRFSGRQFPNYSSELNVNALELEDSALYLCASSLTAGNYGYTFGSGTRLTVV.

As to this clone: As the CDR3 is not closed by the conserved phenylalanine or tryptophan, this likely results from a read error. Because the CDR3's place on the DNA is in doubt, the DNA is left out and the CDR3 is given as listed by TCRdb. J is TRBJ2-7 and V is TRBV14; the D call of TRBD1 is as the table states it, not checked on the DNA. CDR1 and CDR2 (germline): SGHDN, FVKESK. The CDR3 numbers 9 amino acids, ends counted. The CDR3 region is CASSRHSVI.

The chain uses TRBV2 and TRBJ2-3, with D perhaps matching TRBD1 (5 bases). The CDR3 has 12 residues. V was clipped by 9 bases and J by 3 bases, with 10 bases between them. Per the germline V gene, CDR1 is SNHLY and CDR2 is FYNNEI. The CDR3 region has the DNA TGTGCCAGGGGGCCGCTGACAGATACGCAGTATTTT. It specifies CARGPLTDTQYF.

The genes are TRBV5-1 and TRBJ2-7; D is unresolved. With 4 bases removed from V and 0 bases from J, the gap between germline ends came to 5 bases. The CDR3 runs 12 residues. The V gene's germline CDR1 is SGHRS and CDR2 YFSETQ. CDR3 amino acids: CASSSTSYEQYF. In nucleotides, the CDR3 is TGCGCCAGCAGCAGCACCTCCTACGAGCAGTACTTC.

This rearrangement joins TRBV12-5 to TRBJ1-5, with 7 positions matching TRBD1. The CDR3 contains 16 residues. Per the germline V gene, CDR1 is LGHNT and CDR2 is FRNRAP. With V trimmed by 2 bases and J by 4 bases, 8 bases remained unmatched. The DNA of the CDR3 is TGTGCTAGTGGTTTGTTTGACAGGGCCATTAATCAGCCCCAGCATTTT. It translates to CASGLFDRAINQPQHF.

The chain combines TRBV19 with TRBJ2-3; weak D call: TRBD2 (5 bases). The germline gives CDR1 LNHDA, CDR2 SQIVND (reference sequence). The CDR3 loop spans 12 amino acids. CDR3 protein: CACGGSYATQYF. Written as DNA, the CDR3 is TGTGCGTGCGGAGGCTCGTATGCTACGCAGTATTTT. Using reference TRBV19 and TRBJ2-3 for the parts outside the CDR3, the full variable domain is DGGITQSPKYLFRKEGQNVTLSCEQNLNHDAMYWYRQDPGQGLRLIYYSQIVNDFQKGDIAEGYSVSREKKESFPLTVTSAQKNPTAFYLCACGGSYATQYFGPGTRLTVL.

V gene TRBV7-9 combines with J gene TRBJ2-2; 7 bases match TRBD1. CDR1 and CDR2 (germline): SEHNR, FQNEAQ (reference sequence). The V segment lost 5 bases and the J segment 2 bases; nucleotides outside the gene matches: 5. The CDR3 covers 15 residues. The CDR3 region has the DNA TGTGCCAGCAGCGAAGGGGACAGCAACACCGGGGAGCTGTTTTTT. Translation: CASSEGDSNTGELFF.

The chain combines TRBV7-8 with TRBJ2-3, with D uncertain. This CDR3 comprises 14 residues. Germline CDR1 reads SGHVS; CDR2 reads FQNEAQ. V lost 1 base and J 3 bases, leaving 8 bases between the germline ends. The CDR3: CASSLGKRTDTQYF. For the CDR3, the DNA is TGTGCCAGCAGCTTAGGGAAGCGAACAGATACGCAGTATTTT.

V usage is TRBV27 and J usage is TRBJ2-7, with D possibly matching TRBD1 (5 bases). V dropped 2 bases and J dropped 2 bases, with 10 bases sitting between them. CDR3 size: 14 residues. From germline, CDR1 is MNHEY and CDR2 SMNVEV (reference sequence). CDR3 loop: CASSLRGGPYEQYF. The CDR3 DNA reads as TGTGCCAGCAGTTTAAGGGGCGGACCCTACGAGCAGTACTTC.

This chain connects TRBV9 to TRBJ2-2, with 7 positions matching TRBD2. CDR1 SGDLS and CDR2 YYNGEE come from the germline V gene. There are 16 residues in the CDR3. The ends lost 5 bases at V and 4 bases at J; junction bases unmatched: 11. The CDR3 loop reads CASRRSGTGGTGELFF. In DNA, the CDR3 is TGTGCCAGCAGACGATCCGGGACGGGGGGCACCGGGGAGCTGTTTTTT.

The chain employs TRBV6-1 and TRBJ2-1, with 9 bases lining up with TRBD1. The CDR3 loop spans 16 amino acids. The J segment lost 9 bases and the V segment lost 4 bases, leaving 13 bases of the junction unmatched. The germline gives CDR1 MNHNS, CDR2 SASEGT. The CDR3 region has the DNA TGTGCCAGCAGTGCCGAGGGGGGACAGGGTAGCAGTGAGCAGTTCTTC. It yields the protein CASSAEGGQGSSEQFF.

The rearrangement links TRBV28 to TRBJ2-3; 8 bases align to TRBD1. V gave up 5 bases and J gave up 3 bases; unmatched junction bases: 10. Germline assignment: CDR1 MDHEN and CDR2 SYDVKM. CDR3 length: 16 residues. CDR3 DNA: TGTGCCAGCAGTCCCCCCGGACAGGGCGGGACAGATACGCAGTATTTT. Amino acid sequence: CASSPPGQGGTDTQYF. Full variable domain (remainder filled in from reference TRBV28 and TRBJ2-3): DVKVTQSSRYLVKRTGEKVFLECVQDMDHENMFWYRQDPGLGLRLIYFSYDVKMKEKGDIPEGYSVSREKKERFSLILESASTNQTSMYLCASSPPGQGGTDTQYFGPGTRLTVL.

This clone was seen a handful of times. The chain employs TRBV5-5 and TRBJ2-7; weak D call: TRBD1 (5 bases). V was trimmed by 2 bases and J by 3 bases, leaving 9 bases between them. The V gene's germline CDR1 is SGHKS and CDR2 YYEKEE (reference sequence). This CDR3 region has 13 residues. CDR3 region: CASSLTGNYEQYF. The DNA for the CDR3 is TGTGCCAGCAGCTTAACAGGAAACTACGAGCAGTACTTC.

This chain connects TRBV6-1 to TRBJ1-5; D is unresolved. The CDR3 is made up of 17 amino acids. Germline CDR1 reads MNHNS; CDR2 reads SASEGT. Trimming took off 0 bases at V and 1 base at J, with 13 bases between the two ends. The CDR3 region is CASSEAPWAGSNQPQHF. The CDR3, as DNA: TGTGCCAGCAGTGAAGCCCCGTGGGCGGGGAGCAATCAGCCCCAGCATTTT.

The V gene is TRBV27, the J gene TRBJ1-2; 7 bases are shared with TRBD1. Germline V lookup: CDR1 MNHEY, CDR2 SMNVEV (reference sequence). The J segment lost 4 bases and the V segment lost 0 bases, leaving 5 bases of the junction unmatched. The CDR3 has 15 amino acids. DNA of the CDR3: TGTGCCAGCAGTTTATCGAAAGGGGGCGGCTATGGCTACACCTTC. Protein: CASSLSKGGGYGYTF.

This clone was observed a handful of times. The rearrangement links TRBV7-2 to TRBJ2-1, with D tentatively TRBD1 (6 bases). This CDR3 has 15 amino acids. Germline CDR1 and CDR2: SGHTA and FQGNSA. Trimming left V 1 base short and J 6 bases short, with 13 bases between. Written as DNA, the CDR3 is TGTGCCAGCAGCTTAGGGACAGCAAGTCGCAATGAGCAGTTCTTC. Translated: CASSLGTASRNEQFF.

The chain employs TRBV28 and TRBJ2-3; D is uncertain. CDR1 MDHEN and CDR2 SYDVKM come from the germline V gene. V lost 5 bases, J lost 7 bases, and 13 bases lay in between. The CDR3 length is 13 residues. In nucleotides, the CDR3 is TGTGCCAGCAGTACCCCAGTGCCAAATACGCAGTATTTT. Encoded protein: CASSTPVPNTQYF.

This CDR3 is CASSELLAGGEQFF. The CDR3 DNA follows: TGCGCCAGCAGTGAGTTGTTGGCGGGAGGTGAGCAGTTCTTC. The V call is TRBV10-1, the J call TRBJ2-1; 8 bases agree with TRBD2. CDR1 WNHNN and CDR2 SYGVQD come from the germline V gene (reference sequence). This CDR3 is 14 amino acids long. The ends lost 1 base at V and 9 bases at J; junction bases unmatched: 5.

The chain recombines TRBV7-8 with TRBJ1-2; 11 bases are shared with TRBD1. The V segment lost 4 bases and the J segment 2 bases; nucleotides outside the gene matches: 3. This CDR3 has 15 amino acids. Germline V gene lookup returns CDR1 SGHVS and CDR2 FQNEAQ. DNA of the CDR3: TGTGCCAGCAGCTCGGGACAGGGGGAGAACTATGGCTACACCTTC. It yields the protein CASSSGQGENYGYTF.

The chain carries TRBV9 and TRBJ2-7; 7 bases map to TRBD2. The CDR3 runs 15 residues. V trimming: 0 bases; J trimming: 9 bases; junction bases outside the gene matches: 12. From germline, CDR1 is SGDLS and CDR2 YYNGEE. The CDR3 DNA reads TGTGCCAGCAGCGTAGGCATAGCGGGTCAATTGCGGCAGTACTTC. This codes for CASSVGIAGQLRQYF.

This chain uses TRBV5-1 with TRBJ1-5, with D perhaps TRBD1 (6 bases). Trimming pared 0 bases from V and 2 bases from J, leaving 12 bases between. CDR1 is SGHRS, CDR2 YFSETQ, per germline. The CDR3 has 16 residues. The CDR3 coding sequence is TGCGCCAGCAGCTTGGGGATACAGGGAGGCAATCAGCCCCAGCATTTT. Protein product: CASSLGIQGGNQPQHF. The full variable domain, completed using reference TRBV5-1 and TRBJ1-5, is KAGVTQTPRYLIKTRGQQVTLSCSPISGHRSVSWYQQTPGQGLQFLFEYFSETQRNKGNFPGRFSGRQFSNSRSEMNVSTLELGDSALYLCASSLGIQGGNQPQHFGDGTRLSIL.

The chain has TRBV29-1 and TRBJ1-2; no reliable D call. Germline V gene data show CDR1 as SQVTM and CDR2 as ANQGSEA. The CDR3 contains 11 residues. Trimming removed 4 bases at V and 4 bases at J, with 7 bases between. The chain's CDR3 is CSVGSSYGYTF. In DNA, the CDR3 is TGCAGCGTTGGGTCCAGCTATGGCTACACCTTC.

The chain links TRBV7-6 to TRBJ2-2, with 8 bases lining up with TRBD2. Germline V gives CDR1 SGHVS, CDR2 FNYEAQ. With 2 bases clipped from V and 7 bases from J, the junction kept 3 bases outside the gene matches. The CDR3 sequence is 14 residues long. Here the CDR3 DNA reads TGTGCCAGCAGCTTACGGGGGGGCATCGGGGAGCTGTTTTTT. This translates into CASSLRGGIGELFF.

The chain combines TRBV4-2 with TRBJ2-7; TRBD2 matches 7 bases. The germline V gene has CDR1 LGHNA and CDR2 YNFKEQ. The CDR3 consists of 16 residues. The trim removed 2 bases at V and 0 bases at J, leaving 7 bases unmatched. DNA of the CDR3: TGTGCCAGCAGCCAACCAACTAGCGCAAACTCCTACGAGCAGTACTTC. Protein: CASSQPTSANSYEQYF.

V gene TRBV5-6 combines with J gene TRBJ1-3; D not certain. The assigned J gene may be wrong: the sequence end matches TRBJ2-2 better. The CDR3 loop spans 12 amino acids. Per germline, CDR1 SGHDT and CDR2 YYEEEE. The CDR3 bases are TGTGCCAGCAGCTTGAGTACCGGGGAGCTGTTTTTT. Amino acids: CASSLSTGELFF.

The gene calls are TRBV27 and TRBJ2-7; TRBD1 might be the D (6 bases). Trimming left V 1 base short and J 2 bases short, with 9 bases between. CDR1 and CDR2 from the germline V gene are MNHEY and SMNVEV (reference sequence). This CDR3 comprises 14 residues. The CDR3 region is CASSLLGHTYEQYF. DNA of the CDR3: TGTGCCAGCAGTTTATTGGGACACACCTACGAGCAGTACTTC.

The CDR3 DNA follows: TGTGCCAGCAGTGAAGCTGCGGGAGAAAACATTCAGTACTTC. It codes for CASSEAAGENIQYF. The V call is TRBV6-1, the J call TRBJ2-4; 7 bases fit TRBD2. Germline-derived CDR1 and CDR2 are MNHNS and SASEGT. CDR3 size: 14 residues. V lost 0 bases to trimming and J lost 5 bases; unmatched junction nucleotides: 1.

The V gene is TRBV7-8, the J gene TRBJ2-2, with a weak D call TRBD1 (5 bases). Between the trimmed V and J ends, which lost 5 bases and 1 base, there was a span of 14 bases. From germline, CDR1 is SGHVS and CDR2 FQNEAQ. CDR3 length equals 16 residues. CDR3 in amino acids: CASSPLAGWNTGELFF. CDR3 nucleotides: TGTGCCAGCAGCCCTCTCGCAGGGTGGAACACCGGGGAGCTGTTTTTT.